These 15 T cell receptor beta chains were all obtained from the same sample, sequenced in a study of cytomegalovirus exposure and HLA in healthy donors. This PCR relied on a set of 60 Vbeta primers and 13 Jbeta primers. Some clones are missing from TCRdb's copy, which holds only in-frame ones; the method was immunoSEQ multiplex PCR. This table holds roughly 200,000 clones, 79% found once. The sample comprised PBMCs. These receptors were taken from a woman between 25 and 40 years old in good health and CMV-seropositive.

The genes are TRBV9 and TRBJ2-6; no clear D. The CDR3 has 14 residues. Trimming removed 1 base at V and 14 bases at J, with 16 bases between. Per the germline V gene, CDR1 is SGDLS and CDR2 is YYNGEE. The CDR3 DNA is TGTGCCAGCAGCGTAATCCCCGACTCAGCCATCCTGACTTTC. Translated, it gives CASSVIPDSAILTF.

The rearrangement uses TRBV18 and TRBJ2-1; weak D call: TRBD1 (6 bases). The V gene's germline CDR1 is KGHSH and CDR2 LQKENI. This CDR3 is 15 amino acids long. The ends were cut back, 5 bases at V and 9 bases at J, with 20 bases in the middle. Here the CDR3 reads CASSALGGSRGEQFF. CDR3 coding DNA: TGTGCCAGCTCAGCTCTTGGGGGAAGCAGGGGTGAGCAGTTCTTC.

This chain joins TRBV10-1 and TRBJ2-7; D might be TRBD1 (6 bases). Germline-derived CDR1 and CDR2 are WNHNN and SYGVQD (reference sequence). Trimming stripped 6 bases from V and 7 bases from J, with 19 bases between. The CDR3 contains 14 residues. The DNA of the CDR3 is TGCGCCAGCAGGGCGGACGGGACAAGTCATGAGCAGTACTTC. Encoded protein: CASRADGTSHEQYF.

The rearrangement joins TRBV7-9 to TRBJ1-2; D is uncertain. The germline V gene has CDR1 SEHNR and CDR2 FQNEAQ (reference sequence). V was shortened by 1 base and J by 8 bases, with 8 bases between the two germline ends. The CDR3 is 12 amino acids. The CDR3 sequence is CASSLVVRGYTF. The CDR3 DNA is TGTGCCAGCAGCTTAGTTGTGCGCGGCTACACCTTC.

The CDR3 DNA reads TGTGCCAGCAGCTTAGCAGGGTTCAGCACAGATACGCAGTATTTT. It translates to CASSLAGFSTDTQYF. The chain links TRBV11-3 to TRBJ2-3, with D tentatively TRBD1 (5 bases). The CDR3 is made up of 15 amino acids. Between the trimmed V and J ends, which lost 1 base and 0 bases, there was a span of 8 bases. Germline CDR1 is SGHNT and CDR2 is YENEEA.

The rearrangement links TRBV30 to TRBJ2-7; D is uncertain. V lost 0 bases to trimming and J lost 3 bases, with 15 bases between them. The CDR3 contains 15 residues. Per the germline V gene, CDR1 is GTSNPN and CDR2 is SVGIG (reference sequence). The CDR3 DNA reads TGTGCCTGGAGTGTAAGTAGCCCGGGTGGCTACGAGCAGTACTTC. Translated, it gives CAWSVSSPGGYEQYF.

The CDR3 loop reads CASSSGGTGELFF. CDR3 sequence (DNA): TGTGCCAGCAGCTCGGGGGGCACCGGGGAGCTGTTTTTT. The rearrangement joins TRBV9 to TRBJ2-2; 7 bases are a match to TRBD2. The V and J ends lost 4 bases and 4 bases, in that order; junction bases with no gene match: 1. Per the germline V gene, CDR1 is SGDLS and CDR2 is YYNGEE. The CDR3 extends over 13 amino acids. Using reference TRBV9 and TRBJ2-2 for the parts outside the CDR3, the full variable domain is DSGVTQTPKHLITATGQRVTLRCSPRSGDLSVYWYQQSLDQGLQFLIQYYNGEERAKGNILERFSAQQFPDLHSELNLSSLELGDSALYFCASSSGGTGELFFGEGSRLTVL.

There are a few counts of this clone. This CDR3 is CASSDGPISGNTIYF. CDR3 sequence (DNA): TGTGCCAGCAGTGATGGGCCTATCTCTGGAAACACCATATATTTT. The V gene is TRBV2, the J gene TRBJ1-3, with unresolved D. The CDR3 spans 15 residues. CDR1 SNHLY and CDR2 FYNNEI come from the germline V gene. V lost 3 bases to trimming and J lost 0 bases, with 9 bases between them.

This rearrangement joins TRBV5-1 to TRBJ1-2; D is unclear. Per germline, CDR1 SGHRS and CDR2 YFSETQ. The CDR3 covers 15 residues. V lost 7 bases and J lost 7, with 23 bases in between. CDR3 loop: CASQDGSLSFSGYTF. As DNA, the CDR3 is TGCGCCAGCCAGGACGGGAGTCTCTCCTTTTCTGGCTACACCTTC.

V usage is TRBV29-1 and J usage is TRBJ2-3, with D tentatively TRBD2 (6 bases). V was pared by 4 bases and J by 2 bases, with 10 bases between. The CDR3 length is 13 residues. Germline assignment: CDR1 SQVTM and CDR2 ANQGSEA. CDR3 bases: TGCAGCGTTGGGAGGGGAGTCACAGATACGCAGTATTTT. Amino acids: CSVGRGVTDTQYF.

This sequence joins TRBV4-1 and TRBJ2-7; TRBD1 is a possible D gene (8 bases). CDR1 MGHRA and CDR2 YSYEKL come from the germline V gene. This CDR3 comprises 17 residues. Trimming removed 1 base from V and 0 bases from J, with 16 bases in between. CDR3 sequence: CASSQGEGQALSYEQYF. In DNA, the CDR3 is TGCGCCAGCAGCCAAGGGGAGGGACAGGCACTCTCCTACGAGCAGTACTTC.

For the CDR3, the DNA is TGCGCCAGCAGCCGCTTACAGGGAGATGCAAGGCCCCAGCATTTT. Translating it yields CASSRLQGDARPQHF. The rearrangement links TRBV4-1 to TRBJ1-5; tentative D call: TRBD1 (6 bases). Germline V gene lookup returns CDR1 MGHRA and CDR2 YSYEKL. V lost 4 bases and J lost 9, with 19 bases in between. This CDR3 is 15 amino acids long.

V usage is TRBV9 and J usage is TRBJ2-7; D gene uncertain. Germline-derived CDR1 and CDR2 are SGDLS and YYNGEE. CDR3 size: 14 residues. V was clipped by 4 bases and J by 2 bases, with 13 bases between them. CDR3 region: CASSPRLEPYEQYF. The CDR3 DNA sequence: TGTGCCAGCAGCCCACGGTTAGAGCCCTACGAGCAGTACTTC.

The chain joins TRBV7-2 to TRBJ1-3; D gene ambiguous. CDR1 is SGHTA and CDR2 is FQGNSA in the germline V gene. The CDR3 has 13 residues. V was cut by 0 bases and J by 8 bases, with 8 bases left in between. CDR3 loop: CASSLALADTIYF. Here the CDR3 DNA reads TGTGCCAGCAGCTTAGCGCTGGCGGACACCATATATTTT. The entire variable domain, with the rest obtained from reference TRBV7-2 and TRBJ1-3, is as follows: GAGVSQSPSNKVTEKGKDVELRCDPISGHTALYWYRQSLGQGLEFLIYFQGNSAPDKSGLPSDRFSAERTGGSVSTLTIQRTQQEDSAVYLCASSLALADTIYFGEGSWLTVV.

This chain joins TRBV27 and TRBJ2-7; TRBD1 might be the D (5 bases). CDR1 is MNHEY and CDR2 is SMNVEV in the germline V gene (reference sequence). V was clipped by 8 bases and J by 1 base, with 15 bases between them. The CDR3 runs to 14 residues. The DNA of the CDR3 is TGTGCCAGCTGGGCCAGGGCGACGTCCTACGAGCAGTACTTC. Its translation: CASWARATSYEQYF.